The 17 T cell receptor beta chains presented below share a single source sample, sequenced in a study of cytomegalovirus exposure and HLA in healthy donors. PCR employed 60 Vbeta and 13 Jbeta primers. TCRdb keeps only in-frame clones here, not all; method: immunoSEQ multiplex PCR. The data hold approximately 110,000 clones, with approximately 74% observed a single time. The sample was PBMCs. All receptors derive from a woman aged 40 to 49 in good health and CMV-seropositive.

This CDR3 is CASSLGGGAAYNEQFF. The CDR3 coding sequence is TGTGCCAGCAGCCTAGGTGGGGGGGCCGCCTACAATGAGCAGTTCTTC. V usage is TRBV9 and J usage is TRBJ2-1; D might be TRBD2 (7 bases). The CDR3 runs 16 residues. V was shortened by 4 bases and J by 2 bases, with 16 bases between the two germline ends. Germline V lookup: CDR1 SGDLS, CDR2 YYNGEE.

The genes are TRBV7-6 and TRBJ2-1; 9 positions agree with TRBD2. In germline, CDR1 is SGHVS, CDR2 FNYEAQ. This CDR3 is 20 amino acids long. The junction had 19 bases not matched to a gene; V was cut back by 1 base and J by 6 bases. The CDR3: CASSLDGGRAFSVGPNEQFF. The CDR3 DNA follows: TGTGCCAGCAGCTTAGATGGCGGGAGGGCCTTTTCCGTTGGCCCCAATGAGCAGTTCTTC.

This chain uses TRBV7-9 with TRBJ2-2; possible D gene TRBD1, 6 bases. From germline, CDR1 is SEHNR and CDR2 FQNEAQ (reference sequence). The CDR3 runs to 14 residues. The V gene lost 3 bases and the J gene lost 5 bases, with 10 bases spanning the gap. Written as DNA, the CDR3 is TGTGCCAGCAGCTTTACAGGGTGGACCGGGGAGCTGTTTTTT. It translates to CASSFTGWTGELFF.

The V gene is TRBV7-2, the J gene TRBJ1-5, with no clear D. There are 15 residues in the CDR3. Germline V CDR1 and CDR2: SGHTA, FQGNSA. Trimming took off 0 bases at V and 2 bases at J, with 8 bases between the two ends. The CDR3 loop is CASSLAHGGNQPQHF. Written as DNA, the CDR3 is TGTGCCAGCAGCTTAGCGCATGGAGGCAATCAGCCCCAGCATTTT.

V usage is TRBV9 and J usage is TRBJ2-1; TRBD1 agrees at 9 bases. The junction had 9 bases not matched to a gene; V was cut back by 5 bases and J by 6 bases. Germline-derived CDR1 and CDR2 are SGDLS and YYNGEE. The CDR3 runs 15 residues. The CDR3 loop is CASSAEGTGSNEQFF. The CDR3 DNA follows: TGTGCCAGCAGTGCCGAGGGGACAGGGTCCAATGAGCAGTTCTTC.

This clone has a handful of counts. The chain carries TRBV7-2 and TRBJ2-5; 9 nucleotides align to TRBD2. Looked up from germline, CDR1 is SGHTA and CDR2 is FQGNSA. V dropped 5 bases and J dropped 5; count of bases not matched to a gene: 18. The length of the CDR3 is 18 residues. Written as DNA, the CDR3 is TGTGCCAGCAGCCCCCGGCGAGGCGGGGGGGCCGGGGGGGAGACCCAGTACTTC. This encodes CASSPRRGGGAGGETQYF.

The genes are TRBV6-1 and TRBJ2-5, with D possibly matching TRBD1 (5 bases). Trimming cost V 3 bases and J 5 bases, with 16 bases left between them. The CDR3 extends over 15 amino acids. The germline CDR1 and CDR2 sequences are MNHNS and SASEGT. This CDR3 reads CASSDTVGLGETQYF. CDR3 nucleotide sequence: TGTGCCAGCAGTGATACCGTGGGGCTAGGGGAGACCCAGTACTTC.

The rearrangement links TRBV18 to TRBJ2-2; 7 nucleotides match TRBD1. Germline V gives CDR1 KGHSH, CDR2 LQKENI. The CDR3 contains 16 residues. Germline trimming cut 1 base from V and 1 base from J; bases unmatched to any gene: 3. The CDR3 nucleotides are TGTGCCAGCTCACCACAAGGGGGCTTGAACACCGGGGAGCTGTTTTTT. Protein product: CASSPQGGLNTGELFF. The full variable domain, rest sourced from reference TRBV18 and TRBJ2-2, is NAGVMQNPRHLVRRRGQEARLRCSPMKGHSHVYWYRQLPEEGLKFMVYLQKENIIDESGMPKERFSAEFPKEGPSILRIQQVVRGDSAAYFCASSPQGGLNTGELFFGEGSRLTVL.

The rearrangement uses TRBV4-1 and TRBJ2-5, with 15 bases matching TRBD2. The J segment lost 2 bases and the V segment lost 1 base, leaving 8 bases of the junction unmatched. Germline V gene lookup returns CDR1 MGHRA and CDR2 YSYEKL. The CDR3 extends over 19 amino acids. The CDR3 region is CASSQGWGLAGGGQETQYF. The CDR3 region has the DNA TGCGCCAGCAGCCAAGGTTGGGGACTAGCGGGGGGCGGACAAGAGACCCAGTACTTC.

The chain uses TRBV27 and TRBJ2-1, with a tentative D call TRBD2 (6 bases). The ends were cut back, 5 bases at V and 0 bases at J, with 11 bases in the middle. Germline lookup yields CDR1 MNHEY and CDR2 SMNVEV (reference sequence). The CDR3 consists of 15 residues. The CDR3 here is CASSISGSSYNEQFF. The CDR3 DNA follows: TGTGCCAGCAGTATTAGCGGTAGCTCCTACAATGAGCAGTTCTTC.

The chain links TRBV18 to TRBJ2-7; TRBD2 matches at 7 bases. The CDR3 totals 15 residues. V dropped 2 bases and J dropped 2; count of bases not matched to a gene: 6. Germline V gene lookup returns CDR1 KGHSH and CDR2 LQKENI. CDR3 amino acids: CASSPYGRGPYEQYF. CDR3 in DNA: TGTGCCAGCTCACCATATGGGAGGGGACCCTACGAGCAGTACTTC.

V gene TRBV2 combines with J gene TRBJ1-2, with a possible D match to TRBD1 (5 bases). The CDR3 is 13 residues long. The V gene lost 11 bases and the J gene lost 5 bases, with 18 bases spanning the gap. CDR1 is SNHLY, CDR2 FYNNEI, per germline. The CDR3, as DNA: TGTGCCTGGGGGGTGGAGTATTTTTATGGCTACACCTTC. Residues: CAWGVEYFYGYTF.

This rearrangement joins TRBV6-1 to TRBJ1-1, with 8 bases lining up with TRBD1. The CDR3 is made up of 16 amino acids. CDR1 and CDR2 from the germline V gene are MNHNS and SASEGT. The junction had 8 bases not matched to a gene; V was cut back by 2 bases and J by 3 bases. CDR3 amino acids: CASSESSTGADTEAFF. In DNA, the CDR3 is TGTGCCAGCAGTGAATCTTCGACAGGGGCGGACACTGAAGCTTTCTTT.

V gene TRBV18 combines with J gene TRBJ2-7, with TRBD1 matching 7 bases. This CDR3 comprises 16 residues. Trimming cost V 2 bases and J 1 base; bases outside gene matches: 8. Germline CDR1 and CDR2: KGHSH and LQKENI. CDR3 nucleotides: TGTGCCAGCTCACCAATGACGGGACAGCATTCCTACGAGCAGTACTTC. Its translation: CASSPMTGQHSYEQYF.

The CDR3: CASSQASRANTGELFF. The CDR3 DNA follows: TGTGCCAGCTCTCAGGCGAGCAGGGCGAACACCGGGGAGCTGTTTTTT. The chain links TRBV18 to TRBJ2-2; perhaps TRBD1 as D (5 bases). Between the trimmed V and J ends, which lost 6 bases and 0 bases, there was a span of 14 bases. CDR1 KGHSH and CDR2 LQKENI come from the germline V gene. The CDR3 extends over 16 amino acids.

In its sample, this clone was seen a few times. This rearrangement joins TRBV5-8 to TRBJ2-4; possibly TRBD1 for D (5 bases). This CDR3 is 16 amino acids long. V was shortened by 2 bases and J by 2 bases, with 14 bases between the two germline ends. Germline V gives CDR1 SGHTS, CDR2 YDEGEE. CDR3 DNA: TGTGCCAGCAGCTTTTACTCAGGGTCGACCAAAAACATTCAGTACTTC. Its protein is CASSFYSGSTKNIQYF.

The chain employs TRBV4-2 and TRBJ2-1, with 10 nucleotides matching TRBD2. Germline CDR1 reads LGHNA; CDR2 reads YNFKEQ. This CDR3 is 17 amino acids long. V shed 0 bases and J 5 bases; nucleotides not matched to a gene: 7. CDR3 sequence: CASSQDGTSGRDNEQFF. As DNA, the CDR3 is TGTGCCAGCAGCCAAGATGGGACGAGCGGGAGGGACAATGAGCAGTTCTTC.